This T cell receptor beta chain was observed in a study of type 1 regulatory T cells. At the level of the study: An in vitro protocol generated T-allo10, a Tr1-enriched, alloantigen-specific CD4 T cell product.

The CDR3 is made up of 15 amino acids. Trimming removed 5 bases at V and 7 bases at J, with 17 bases between. Germline V gene lookup returns CDR1 LNHNV and CDR2 YYDKDF (reference sequence). From the reads, TCRdb called clonotypes with MiXCR, one entry per CDR3 protein. The sample holds approximately 90,000 distinct CDR3 sequences, 25% to 40% seen once. This chain links TRBV15 with TRBJ1-4, with unresolved D. This TCR came from a human donor in good health. Source material: CD4+ T cells, either the whole sample or a sorted fraction (not recorded which). The CDR3 DNA reads as TGTGCCACCAGCGGAGGAATCTTTGAAGGTGAAAAACTGTTTTTT. Its protein product is CATSGGIFEGEKLFF.